The 10 T cell receptor beta chains below all came from one sample that was sequenced in a study of cytomegalovirus exposure and HLA in healthy donors. The PCR contained 60 Vbeta and 13 Jbeta primers. Here immunoSEQ multiplex PCR was the method, and the copy in TCRdb shows in-frame clones only, minus some. The table includes 80,000 to 90,000 clones, roughly 80% detected once. The sequencing sample was made of PBMCs. The receptors here all came from a man aged 25-45 years in good health and CMV-seronegative.

The V gene is TRBV19, the J gene TRBJ2-7, with D hard to call. The germline CDR1 and CDR2 sequences are LNHDA and SQIVND (reference sequence). The germline V and J ends were trimmed by 3 bases and 7 bases, with 13 bases remaining between them. This CDR3 region has 13 residues. CDR3 in DNA: TGTGCCAGTAGTATGGTTGGGTCGGGTGAGCAGTACTTC. Its translation is CASSMVGSGEQYF. Drawing the rest from reference TRBV19 and TRBJ2-7, the complete variable domain is DGGITQSPKYLFRKEGQNVTLSCEQNLNHDAMYWYRQDPGQGLRLIYYSQIVNDFQKGDIAEGYSVSREKKESFPLTVTSAQKNPTAFYLCASSMVGSGEQYFGPGTRLTVT.

The V and J genes are TRBV2 and TRBJ2-1; 8 nucleotides match TRBD1. The CDR3 length is 16 residues. The ends lost 1 base at V and 4 bases at J; junction bases unmatched: 6. The germline gives CDR1 SNHLY, CDR2 FYNNEI. The CDR3 nucleotides are TGTGCCAGCAGTGAAGTTGGGACAGGAGTATACAATGAGCAGTTCTTC. As protein: CASSEVGTGVYNEQFF.

The chain employs TRBV27 and TRBJ1-1; weak D call: TRBD1 (6 bases). The V and J ends lost 4 bases and 4 bases respectively, with 25 bases between them. The CDR3 covers 18 residues. CDR1 and CDR2 (germline): MNHEY, SMNVEV (reference sequence). The DNA for the CDR3 is TGTGCCAGCAGTTCACTTTTCCGGGACACTCTATCTCGCACTGAAGCTTTCTTT. It yields the protein CASSSLFRDTLSRTEAFF.

This clone came up a few times. The V call is TRBV29-1, the J call TRBJ2-2; 7 bases agree with TRBD2. Germline V CDR1 and CDR2: SQVTM, ANQGSEA. The length of the CDR3 is 15 residues. V lost 4 bases and J lost 0; bases outside the gene matches: 5. The CDR3 DNA follows: TGCAGCGTTGTTTGGCTAGCGGCGAACACCGGGGAGCTGTTTTTT. The encoded protein is CSVVWLAANTGELFF.

The chain combines TRBV19 with TRBJ1-2; D is ambiguous. The V and J ends lost 1 base and 5 bases respectively, with 17 bases between them. This CDR3 contains 16 residues. Germline lookup yields CDR1 LNHDA and CDR2 SQIVND (reference sequence). As DNA, the CDR3 is TGTGCCAGTAGTATAGGGGCAGGCGGGGAACCTTATGGCTACACCTTC. As protein: CASSIGAGGEPYGYTF. The complete variable domain, with remaining parts taken from reference TRBV19 and TRBJ1-2, reads DGGITQSPKYLFRKEGQNVTLSCEQNLNHDAMYWYRQDPGQGLRLIYYSQIVNDFQKGDIAEGYSVSREKKESFPLTVTSAQKNPTAFYLCASSIGAGGEPYGYTFGSGTRLTVV.

V usage is TRBV4-1 and J usage is TRBJ2-7; D ambiguous. The CDR3 has 15 amino acids. Trimming pared 0 bases from V and 3 bases from J, leaving 12 bases between. Per germline, CDR1 MGHRA and CDR2 YSYEKL. CDR3 sequence reads: CASSQDWSSYYEQYF. The CDR3 DNA sequence: TGCGCCAGCAGCCAAGATTGGAGCAGTTACTACGAGCAGTACTTC.

This clone was seen a handful of times. The DNA for the CDR3 is TGTGCCAGCAGTTACGTGGCGACAGGGGGATATTACGAGCAGTACTTC. It encodes CASSYVATGGYYEQYF. V is TRBV6-5 and J is TRBJ2-7; 9 bases match TRBD1. This CDR3 has 16 residues. Germline V gene sequence: CDR1 MNHEY, CDR2 SVGAGI. The V gene end was trimmed by 2 bases and the J gene end by 4 bases; junction bases not matched to a gene: 9.

The V gene is TRBV5-1, the J gene TRBJ2-7, with D perhaps TRBD2 (5 bases). Per the germline V gene, CDR1 is SGHRS and CDR2 is YFSETQ. CDR3 size: 15 residues. Trimming left V 0 bases short and J 1 base short, with 11 bases between. As DNA, the CDR3 is TGCGCCAGCAGCTTGGGAGGGTTAGAATCCTACGAGCAGTACTTC. This translates into CASSLGGLESYEQYF.

The chain combines TRBV6-1 with TRBJ1-2; possible D gene TRBD1, 6 bases. V dropped 11 bases and J dropped 2 bases, with 12 bases sitting between them. The CDR3 spans 12 residues. Germline V gene lookup returns CDR1 MNHNS and CDR2 SASEGT. CDR3 sequence reads: CAASGQNYGYTF. CDR3 bases: TGTGCCGCCAGCGGACAGAACTATGGCTACACCTTC.

This clone was seen a handful of times. The rearrangement joins TRBV30 to TRBJ1-1; 7 bases align to TRBD1. Germline V gene data show CDR1 as GTSNPN and CDR2 as SVGIG (reference sequence). CDR3 length equals 13 residues. V dropped 8 bases and J dropped 10; count of bases not matched to a gene: 16. The CDR3, as DNA: TGTGCCGGGTCCGGGACAGTCCTAAGAAGAGCTTTCTTT. Its protein is CAGSGTVLRRAFF.